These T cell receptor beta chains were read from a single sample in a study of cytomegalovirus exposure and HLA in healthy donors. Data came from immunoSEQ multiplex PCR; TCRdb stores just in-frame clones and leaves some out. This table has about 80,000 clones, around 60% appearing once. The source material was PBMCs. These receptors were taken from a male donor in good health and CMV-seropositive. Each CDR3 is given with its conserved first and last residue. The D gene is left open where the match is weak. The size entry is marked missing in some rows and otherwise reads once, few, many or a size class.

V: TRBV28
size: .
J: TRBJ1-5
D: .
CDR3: CATTYSGGSNQPQHF
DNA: TGTGCCACTACCTATTCAGGAGGTAGCAATCAGCCCCAGCATTTT

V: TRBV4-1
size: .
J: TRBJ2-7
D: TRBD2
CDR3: CASSPELTSGRYEQYF
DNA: TGCGCCAGCAGCCCCGAACTAACTAGCGGGCGCTACGAGCAGTACTTC

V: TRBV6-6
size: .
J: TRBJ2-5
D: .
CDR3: CASSPPEETQYF
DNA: TGTGCCAGCAGCCCCCCTGAAGAGACCCAGTACTTC

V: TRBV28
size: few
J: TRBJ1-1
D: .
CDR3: CASSGHPNTEAFF
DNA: TGTGCCAGCAGTGGACATCCCAACACTGAAGCTTTCTTT

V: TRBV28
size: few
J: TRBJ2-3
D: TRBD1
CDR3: CASSLPLTGGRGDTQYF
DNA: TGTGCCAGCAGTTTACCCTTGACAGGGGGCCGTGGAGATACGCAGTATTTT

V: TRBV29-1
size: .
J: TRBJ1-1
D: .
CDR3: CSGSGIGSAEAFF
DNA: TGCAGCGGTTCGGGCATCGGGAGCGCTGAAGCTTTCTTT

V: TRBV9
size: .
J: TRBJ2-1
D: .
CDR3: CASSVNAGASQFF
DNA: TGTGCCAGCAGCGTAAACGCGGGGGCCTCGCAGTTCTTC

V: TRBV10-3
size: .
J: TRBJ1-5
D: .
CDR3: CAISDRQGMNQPQHF
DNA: TGTGCCATCAGTGATAGGCAGGGTATGAATCAGCCCCAGCATTTT

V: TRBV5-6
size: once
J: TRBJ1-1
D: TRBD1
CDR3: CASSKDRKMNTEAFF
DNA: TGTGCCAGCAGCAAGGACAGGAAAATGAACACTGAAGCTTTCTTT

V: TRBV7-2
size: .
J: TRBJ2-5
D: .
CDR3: CASSLSSKETQYF
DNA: TGTGCCAGCAGCTTAAGTAGCAAAGAGACCCAGTACTTC

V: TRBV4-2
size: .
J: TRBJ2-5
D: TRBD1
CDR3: CASSQTGSQYQETQYF
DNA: TGTGCCAGCAGCCAGACAGGGTCCCAATATCAGGAGACCCAGTACTTC

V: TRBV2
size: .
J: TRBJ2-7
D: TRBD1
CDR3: CASFNRDSGNYEQYF
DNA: TGTGCCAGCTTTAACCGGGACAGTGGTAACTACGAGCAGTACTTC

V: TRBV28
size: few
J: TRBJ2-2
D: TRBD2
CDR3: CASSSQTSGYTGELFF
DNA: TGTGCCAGCAGTTCCCAAACTAGCGGTTACACCGGGGAGCTGTTTTTT